The 9 T cell receptor beta chains in this list originate from one sample, sequenced in a study of OX40 agonist ivuxolimab in advanced cancers. Data came from immunoSEQ multiplex PCR; TCRdb stores just in-frame clones and leaves some out. The sample holds about 38,000 clones; 85% are singletons and the top ten take roughly 40%. The sequencing here drew on CD4+ or CD8+ T cells sorted from blood, taken in a trial of the OX40 agonist ivuxolimab. These TCRs come from an adult with an advanced solid tumor such as melanoma, head and neck, liver or kidney cancer.

V gene TRBV6-1 combines with J gene TRBJ2-5; 10 bases are a match to TRBD1. The germline gives CDR1 MNHNS, CDR2 SASEGT. J gave up 5 bases and V 2 bases, and 8 bases lay outside the gene matches. The CDR3 runs 16 residues. CDR3: CASSEWGQGSGETQYF. The CDR3 DNA reads as TGTGCCAGCAGTGAATGGGGACAGGGGTCGGGGGAGACCCAGTACTTC.

CDR3 DNA: TGTGCCAGCAGCCCCTTCGGGGGGCGAGAGACCCAGTACTTC. It translates to CASSPFGGRETQYF. This sequence joins TRBV5-6 and TRBJ2-5; D is possibly TRBD2 (7 bases). CDR1 and CDR2 (germline): SGHDT, YYEEEE. There are 14 residues in the CDR3. Trimming shortened V by 4 bases and J by 4 bases, and 14 bases separated the two germline ends.

The gene calls are TRBV29-1 and TRBJ2-7; D not certain. This CDR3 has 12 amino acids. V was trimmed by 2 bases and J by 8 bases, leaving 13 bases between them. Germline assignment: CDR1 SQVTM and CDR2 ANQGSEA. The chain's CDR3 is CSVELERTQQYF. The CDR3 region has the DNA TGCAGCGTTGAACTGGAACGGACCCAGCAGTACTTC.

This clone was detected once. This chain joins TRBV2 and TRBJ2-7; 12 positions match TRBD2. The germline CDR1 and CDR2 sequences are SNHLY and FYNNEI. Trimming removed 4 bases from V and 3 bases from J; junction bases left unmatched: 1. The CDR3 has 14 residues. CDR3 region: CASSGGLAGYEQYF. As DNA, the CDR3 is TGTGCCAGCAGTGGGGGACTAGCGGGCTACGAGCAGTACTTC.

The chain carries TRBV5-6 and TRBJ2-2; a possible D gene is TRBD1 (6 bases). CDR3 length equals 18 residues. The germline CDR1 and CDR2 sequences are SGHDT and YYEEEE. Trimming removed 4 bases from V and 1 base from J, with 20 bases in between. CDR3 bases: TGTGCCAGCAGCCCTACAGGGAACCCCACCTTGAACACCGGGGAGCTGTTTTTT. Translating gives CASSPTGNPTLNTGELFF.

The gene calls are TRBV5-4 and TRBJ1-2; D is perhaps TRBD1 (6 bases). The germline V gene encodes CDR1 SGHNT and CDR2 YYREEE (reference sequence). The CDR3 length is 15 residues. The V and J ends lost 0 bases and 0 bases respectively, with 9 bases between them. Written as DNA, the CDR3 is TGTGCCAGCAGCTTGGACAGGGACACTAACTATGGCTACACCTTC. Its protein is CASSLDRDTNYGYTF.

This chain links TRBV5-5 with TRBJ1-4; maybe TRBD1 (5 bases). Germline V gives CDR1 SGHKS, CDR2 YYEKEE (reference sequence). This CDR3 spans 17 amino acids. V lost 3 bases to trimming and J lost 0 bases, with 15 bases between them. The CDR3, as DNA: TGTGCCAGCAGCTCGACAGCAAGCCTATCAACTAATGAAAAACTGTTTTTT. Translating gives CASSSTASLSTNEKLFF.

This clone was counted a single time. The V call is TRBV9, the J call TRBJ1-2; D uncertain. Germline CDR1 is SGDLS and CDR2 is YYNGEE. V lost 0 bases to trimming and J lost 4 bases, with 7 bases between them. The CDR3 is 13 residues long. Written as DNA, the CDR3 is TGTGCCAGCAGCGTAGAAGGTCCCTATGGCTACACCTTC. It encodes CASSVEGPYGYTF.

V is TRBV9 and J is TRBJ2-2; 10 positions agree with TRBD2. The germline gives CDR1 SGDLS, CDR2 YYNGEE. CDR3 length: 18 amino acids. The trim removed 3 bases at V and 4 bases at J, leaving 12 bases unmatched. In nucleotides, the CDR3 is TGTGCCAGCAGCGAGAGGGGCGGGCTAGCGGGAGTCACCGGGGAGCTGTTTTTT. This codes for CASSERGGLAGVTGELFF. The entire variable domain, with the rest obtained from reference TRBV9 and TRBJ2-2, is as follows: DSGVTQTPKHLITATGQRVTLRCSPRSGDLSVYWYQQSLDQGLQFLIQYYNGEERAKGNILERFSAQQFPDLHSELNLSSLELGDSALYFCASSERGGLAGVTGELFFGEGSRLTVL.